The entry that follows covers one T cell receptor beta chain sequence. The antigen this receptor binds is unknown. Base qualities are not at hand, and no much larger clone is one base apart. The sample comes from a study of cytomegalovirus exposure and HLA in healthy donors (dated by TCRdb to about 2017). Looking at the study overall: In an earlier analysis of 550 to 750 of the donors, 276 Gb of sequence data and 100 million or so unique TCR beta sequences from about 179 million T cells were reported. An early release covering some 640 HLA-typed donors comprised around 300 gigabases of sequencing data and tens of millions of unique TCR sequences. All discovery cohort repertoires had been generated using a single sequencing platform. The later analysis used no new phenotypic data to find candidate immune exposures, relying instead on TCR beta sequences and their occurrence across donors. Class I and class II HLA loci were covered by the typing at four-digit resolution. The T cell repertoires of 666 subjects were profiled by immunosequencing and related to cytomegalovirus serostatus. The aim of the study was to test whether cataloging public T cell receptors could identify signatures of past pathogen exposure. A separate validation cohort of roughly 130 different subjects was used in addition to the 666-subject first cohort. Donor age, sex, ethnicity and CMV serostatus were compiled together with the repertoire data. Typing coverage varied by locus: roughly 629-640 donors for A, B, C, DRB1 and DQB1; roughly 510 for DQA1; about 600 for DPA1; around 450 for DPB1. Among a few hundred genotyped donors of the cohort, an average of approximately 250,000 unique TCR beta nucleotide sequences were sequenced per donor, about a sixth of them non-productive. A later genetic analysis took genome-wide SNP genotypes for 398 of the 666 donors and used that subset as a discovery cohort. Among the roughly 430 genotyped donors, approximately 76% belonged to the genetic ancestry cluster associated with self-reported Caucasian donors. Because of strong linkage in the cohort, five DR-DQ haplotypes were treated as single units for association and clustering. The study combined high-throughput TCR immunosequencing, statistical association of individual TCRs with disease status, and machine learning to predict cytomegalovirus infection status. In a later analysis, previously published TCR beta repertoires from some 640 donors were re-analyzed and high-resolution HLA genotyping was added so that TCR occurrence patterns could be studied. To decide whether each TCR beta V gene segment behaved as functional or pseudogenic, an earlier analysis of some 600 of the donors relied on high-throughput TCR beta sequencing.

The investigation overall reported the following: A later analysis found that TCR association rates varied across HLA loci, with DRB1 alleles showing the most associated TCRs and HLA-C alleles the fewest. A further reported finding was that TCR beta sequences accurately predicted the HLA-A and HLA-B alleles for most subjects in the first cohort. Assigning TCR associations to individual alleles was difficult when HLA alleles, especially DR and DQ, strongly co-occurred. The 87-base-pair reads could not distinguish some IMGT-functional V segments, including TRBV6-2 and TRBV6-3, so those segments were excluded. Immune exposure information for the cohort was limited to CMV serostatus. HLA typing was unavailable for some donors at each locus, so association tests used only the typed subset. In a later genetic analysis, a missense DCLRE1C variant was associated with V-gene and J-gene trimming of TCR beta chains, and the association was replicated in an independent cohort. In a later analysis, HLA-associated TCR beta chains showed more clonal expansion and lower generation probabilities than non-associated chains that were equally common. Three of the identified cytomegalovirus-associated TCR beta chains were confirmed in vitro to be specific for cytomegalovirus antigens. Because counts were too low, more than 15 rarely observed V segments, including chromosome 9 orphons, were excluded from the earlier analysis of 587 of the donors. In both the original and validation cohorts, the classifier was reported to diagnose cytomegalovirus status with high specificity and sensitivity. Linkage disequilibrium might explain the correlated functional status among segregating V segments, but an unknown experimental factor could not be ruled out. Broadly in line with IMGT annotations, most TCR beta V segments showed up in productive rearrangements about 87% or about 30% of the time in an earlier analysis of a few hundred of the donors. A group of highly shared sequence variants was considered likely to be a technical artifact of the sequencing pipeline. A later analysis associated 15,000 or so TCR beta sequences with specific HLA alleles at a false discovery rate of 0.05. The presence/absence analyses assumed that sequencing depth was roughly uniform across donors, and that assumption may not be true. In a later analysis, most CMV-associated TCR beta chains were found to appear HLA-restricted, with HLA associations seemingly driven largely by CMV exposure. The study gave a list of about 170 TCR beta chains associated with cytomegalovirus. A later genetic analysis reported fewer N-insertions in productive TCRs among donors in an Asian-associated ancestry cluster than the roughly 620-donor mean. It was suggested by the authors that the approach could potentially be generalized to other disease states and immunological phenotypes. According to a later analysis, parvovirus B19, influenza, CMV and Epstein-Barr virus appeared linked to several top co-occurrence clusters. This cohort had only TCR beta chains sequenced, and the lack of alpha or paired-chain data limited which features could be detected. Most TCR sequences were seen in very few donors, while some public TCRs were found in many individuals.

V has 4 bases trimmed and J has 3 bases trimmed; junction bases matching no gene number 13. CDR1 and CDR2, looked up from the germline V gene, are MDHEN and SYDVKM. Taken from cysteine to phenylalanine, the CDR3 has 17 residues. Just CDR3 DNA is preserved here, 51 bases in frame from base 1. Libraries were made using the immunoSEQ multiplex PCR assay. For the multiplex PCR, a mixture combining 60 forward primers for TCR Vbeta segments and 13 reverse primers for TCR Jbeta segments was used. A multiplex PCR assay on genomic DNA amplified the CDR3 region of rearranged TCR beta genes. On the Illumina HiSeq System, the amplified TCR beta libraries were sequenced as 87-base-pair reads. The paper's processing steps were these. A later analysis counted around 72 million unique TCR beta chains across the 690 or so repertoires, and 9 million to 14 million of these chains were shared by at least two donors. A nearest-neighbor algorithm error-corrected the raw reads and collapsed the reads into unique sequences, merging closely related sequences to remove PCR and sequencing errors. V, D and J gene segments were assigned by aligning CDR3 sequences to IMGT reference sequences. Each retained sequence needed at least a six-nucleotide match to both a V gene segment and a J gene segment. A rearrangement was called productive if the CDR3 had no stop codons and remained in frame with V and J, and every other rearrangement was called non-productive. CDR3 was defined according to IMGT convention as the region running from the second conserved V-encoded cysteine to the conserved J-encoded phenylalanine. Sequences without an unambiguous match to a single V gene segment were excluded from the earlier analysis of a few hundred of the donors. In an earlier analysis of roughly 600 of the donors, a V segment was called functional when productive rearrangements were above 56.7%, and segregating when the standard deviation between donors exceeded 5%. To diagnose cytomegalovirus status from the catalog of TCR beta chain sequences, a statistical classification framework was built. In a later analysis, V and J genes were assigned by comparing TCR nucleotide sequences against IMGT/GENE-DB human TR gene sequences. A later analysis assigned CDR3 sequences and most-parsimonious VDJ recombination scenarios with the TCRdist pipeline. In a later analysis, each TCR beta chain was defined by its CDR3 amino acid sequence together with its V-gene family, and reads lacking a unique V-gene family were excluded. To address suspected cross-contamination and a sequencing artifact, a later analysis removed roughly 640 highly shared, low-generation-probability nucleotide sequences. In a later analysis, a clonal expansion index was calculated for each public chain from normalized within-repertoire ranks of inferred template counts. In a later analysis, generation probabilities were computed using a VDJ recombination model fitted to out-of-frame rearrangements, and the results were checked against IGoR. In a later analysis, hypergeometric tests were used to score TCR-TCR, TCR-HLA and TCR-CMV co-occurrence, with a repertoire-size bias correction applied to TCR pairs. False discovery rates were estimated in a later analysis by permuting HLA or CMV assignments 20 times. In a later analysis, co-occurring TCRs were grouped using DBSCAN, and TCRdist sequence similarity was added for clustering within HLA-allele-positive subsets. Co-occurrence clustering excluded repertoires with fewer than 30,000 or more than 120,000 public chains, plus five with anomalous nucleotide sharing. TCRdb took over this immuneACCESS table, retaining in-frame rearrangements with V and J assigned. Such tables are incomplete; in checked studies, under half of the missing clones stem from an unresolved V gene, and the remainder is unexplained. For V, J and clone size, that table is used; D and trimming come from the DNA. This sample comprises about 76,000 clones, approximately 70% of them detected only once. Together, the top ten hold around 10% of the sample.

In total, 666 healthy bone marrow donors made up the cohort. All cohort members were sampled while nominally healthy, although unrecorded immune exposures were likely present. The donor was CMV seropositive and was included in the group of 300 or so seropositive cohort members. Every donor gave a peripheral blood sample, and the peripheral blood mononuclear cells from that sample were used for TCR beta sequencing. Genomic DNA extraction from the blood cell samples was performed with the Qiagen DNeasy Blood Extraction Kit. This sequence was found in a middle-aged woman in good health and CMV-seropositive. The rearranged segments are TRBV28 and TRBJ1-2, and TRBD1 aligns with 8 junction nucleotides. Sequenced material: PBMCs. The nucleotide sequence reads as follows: TGTGCCAGCAGTTCTCCCTGGTCCGGGACAGGTCACTATGGCTACACCTTC. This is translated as CASSSPWSGTGHYGYTF.